These T cell receptor beta chains were read from a single sample in a study of control samples from healthy donors and cancer patients. Sequencing was performed with immunoSEQ multiplex PCR; in TCRdb, only in-frame clones are kept and a portion is missing. Among tens of thousands of clones listed, approximately 89% were seen once. The material sequenced was PBMCs. The receptor set was obtained from an older woman with lung cancer. The CDR3 runs from the conserved cysteine through the conserved F or W. D genes are given only for firm matches. Size values are once, few and many counts, or a class for expanded clones, and some rows have none.

v_call	clone_size	j_call	d_call	cdr3_aa	cdr3_nt
TRBV30	NA	TRBJ2-7	NA	CAWSEGRSYEQYF	TGTGCCTGGAGCGAGGGCAGATCCTACGAGCAGTACTTC
TRBV7-2	NA	TRBJ2-7	NA	CASSFVGDKGYEQYF	TGTGCCAGCAGTTTCGTGGGAGATAAGGGCTACGAGCAGTACTTC
TRBV7-2	NA	TRBJ2-1	TRBD2	CASSLLAGGGNEQFF	TGTGCCAGCAGCTTGCTAGCGGGGGGTGGGAATGAGCAGTTCTTC
TRBV6-6	NA	TRBJ1-2	NA	CASSLGGYGYTF	TGTGCCAGCAGCCTCGGAGGCTATGGCTACACCTTC
TRBV5-1	NA	TRBJ1-1	NA	CASSFLIRDTEAFF	TGCGCCAGCAGCTTTTTGATTCGTGACACTGAAGCTTTCTTT
TRBV5-1	NA	TRBJ1-1	NA	CASSPLGALNTEAFF	TGCGCCAGCAGCCCCCTCGGGGCCCTGAACACTGAAGCTTTCTTT
TRBV29-1	few	TRBJ1-1	TRBD1	CSVAGGRAEAFF	TGCAGCGTGGCAGGGGGCAGGGCTGAAGCTTTCTTT
TRBV11-2	NA	TRBJ2-1	TRBD2	CASSPLSGRDEQFF	TGTGCCAGCAGTCCCCTTAGCGGGAGAGATGAGCAGTTCTTC
TRBV10-3	NA	TRBJ2-6	NA	CAIRRFSSGANVLTF	TGTGCCATCAGGCGATTCAGCTCTGGGGCCAACGTCCTGACTTTC
TRBV10-3	NA	TRBJ1-1	NA	CAISEPTQNTEAFF	TGTGCCATCAGTGAACCTACACAGAACACTGAAGCTTTCTTT
TRBV28	few	TRBJ1-5	NA	CASSPGYQPQHF	TGTGCCAGCAGCCCAGGGTATCAGCCCCAGCATTTT
TRBV11-3	NA	TRBJ2-3	TRBD2	CASQWTSGTDTQYF	TGTGCCAGCCAGTGGACTAGTGGTACAGATACGCAGTATTTT
TRBV15	NA	TRBJ1-5	TRBD1	CATSIGTGGFRPQHF	TGTGCCACCAGCATTGGGACAGGAGGATTTCGACCCCAGCATTTT